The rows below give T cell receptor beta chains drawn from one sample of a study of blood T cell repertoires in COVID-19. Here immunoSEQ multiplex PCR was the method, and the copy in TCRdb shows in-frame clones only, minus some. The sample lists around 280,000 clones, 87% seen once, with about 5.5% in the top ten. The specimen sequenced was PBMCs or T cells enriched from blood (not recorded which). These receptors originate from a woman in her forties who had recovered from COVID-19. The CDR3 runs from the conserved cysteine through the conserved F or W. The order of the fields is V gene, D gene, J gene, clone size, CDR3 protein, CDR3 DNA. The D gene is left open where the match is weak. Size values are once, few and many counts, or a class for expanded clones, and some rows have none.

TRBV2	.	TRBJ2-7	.	CASSDPSGTGGYEQYF	TGTGCCAGCAGTGACCCATCCGGGACTGGTGGATACGAGCAGTACTTC
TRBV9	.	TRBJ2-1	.	CASSDGRATYNEQFF	TGTGCCAGCAGCGATGGGCGGGCGACCTACAATGAGCAGTTCTTC
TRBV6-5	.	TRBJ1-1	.	CASSYTRNTEAFF	TGTGCCAGCAGTTACACCAGGAACACTGAAGCTTTCTTT
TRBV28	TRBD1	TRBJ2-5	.	CASSRGTGGMETQYF	TGTGCCAGCAGTCGGGGGACAGGGGGCATGGAGACCCAGTACTTC
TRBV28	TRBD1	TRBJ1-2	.	CASSLGTGGRGYTF	TGTGCCAGCAGTTTAGGGACAGGGGGACGTGGCTACACCTTC
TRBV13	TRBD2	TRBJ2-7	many	CASSLGSGAIYEQYF	TGTGCCAGCAGTTTGGGTAGCGGGGCAATCTACGAGCAGTACTTC
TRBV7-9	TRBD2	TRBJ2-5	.	CASSLWGGGRVQETQYF	TGTGCCAGCAGCTTATGGGGTGGCGGGAGGGTCCAAGAGACCCAGTACTTC
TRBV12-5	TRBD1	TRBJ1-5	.	CASAMGTGGPHQPQHF	TGTGCTAGTGCCATGGGGACAGGGGGTCCACATCAGCCCCAGCATTTT
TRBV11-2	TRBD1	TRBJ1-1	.	CASSQGQGLTNTEAFF	TGTGCCAGCAGCCAGGGACAGGGCTTGACGAACACTGAAGCTTTCTTT
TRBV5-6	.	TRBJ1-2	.	CASSIYRPLVGYTF	TGTGCCAGCAGCATTTACAGGCCTCTCGTGGGCTACACCTTC
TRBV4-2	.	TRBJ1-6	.	CASSVNRDNSPLHF	TGTGCCAGCAGCGTAAACAGGGATAATTCACCCCTCCACTTT
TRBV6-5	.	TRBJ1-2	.	CASSYTPNYGYTF	TGTGCCAGCAGTTACACACCTAACTATGGCTACACCTTC
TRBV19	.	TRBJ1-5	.	CASSIRDKNQPQHF	TGTGCCAGTAGTATAAGGGACAAAAATCAGCCCCAGCATTTT
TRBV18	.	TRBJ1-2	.	CASSSGQSRGTNYGYTF	TGTGCCAGCTCATCGGGACAATCGCGCGGTACAAACTATGGCTACACCTTC
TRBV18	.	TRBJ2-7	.	CASSPYKAGSLDEQYF	TGTGCCAGCTCACCATACAAGGCGGGGAGCCTCGACGAGCAGTACTTC
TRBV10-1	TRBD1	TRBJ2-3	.	CASNSGQTTDTQYF	TGCGCCAGCAACTCGGGACAGACCACAGATACGCAGTATTTT
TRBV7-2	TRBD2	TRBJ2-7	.	CASSLDNGRGEQYF	TGTGCCAGCAGCTTAGACAACGGGAGGGGTGAGCAGTACTTC
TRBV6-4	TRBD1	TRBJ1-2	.	CASRQTGARANYGYTF	TGTGCCAGCAGGCAGACAGGGGCTAGAGCTAACTATGGCTACACCTTC
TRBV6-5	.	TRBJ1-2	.	CASSRDRTVGYTF	TGTGCCAGCAGCCGAGACAGGACCGTTGGCTACACCTTC
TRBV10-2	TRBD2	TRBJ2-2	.	CASCPSGRLNTGELFF	TGCGCCAGCTGCCCCAGCGGGAGGCTTAACACCGGGGAGCTGTTTTTT
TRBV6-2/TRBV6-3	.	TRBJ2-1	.	CASSYESSVGLDNEQFF	TGTGCCAGCAGTTATGAATCATCGGTGGGCCTTGACAATGAGCAGTTCTTC
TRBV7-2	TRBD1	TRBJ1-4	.	CASSRRTGEAATNEKLFF	TGTGCCAGCAGCCGGCGGACAGGAGAGGCGGCAACTAATGAAAAACTGTTTTTT
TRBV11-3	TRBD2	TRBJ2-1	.	CASSLAGGGLSEQFF	TGTGCCAGCAGCTTAGCGGGAGGCGGGCTTAGCGAGCAGTTCTTC
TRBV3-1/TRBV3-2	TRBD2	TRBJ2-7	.	CASSQASGPYEQYF	TGTGCCAGCAGCCAAGCTAGCGGGCCATACGAGCAGTACTTC
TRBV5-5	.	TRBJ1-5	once	CASSLLQGNQPQHF	TGTGCCAGCAGCTTGCTTCAGGGCAATCAGCCCCAGCATTTT
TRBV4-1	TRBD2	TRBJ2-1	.	CASSRGSGSYNEQFF	TGCGCCAGCAGCCGGGGGAGCGGGAGTTACAATGAGCAGTTCTTC
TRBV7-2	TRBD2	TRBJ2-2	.	CASSVRTSGRMNTGELFF	TGTGCCAGCAGCGTCCGGACTAGCGGGAGAATGAACACCGGGGAGCTGTTTTTT
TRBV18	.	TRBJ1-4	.	CASSPREVGGKLFF	TGTGCCAGCTCACCCAGGGAGGTAGGCGGAAAACTGTTTTTT
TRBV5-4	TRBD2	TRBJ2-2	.	CASSLGSGSVWTGELFF	TGTGCCAGCAGCTTGGGTAGCGGGAGTGTTTGGACCGGGGAGCTGTTTTTT
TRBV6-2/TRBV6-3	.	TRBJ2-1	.	CASSRYWGDEQFF	TGTGCCAGCAGCCGCTACTGGGGCGATGAGCAGTTCTTC
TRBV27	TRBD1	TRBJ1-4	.	CASKRTGPEKLFF	TGTGCCAGCAAAAGGACAGGGCCTGAAAAACTGTTTTTT
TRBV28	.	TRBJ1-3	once	CASSRVGASGNTIYF	TGTGCCAGCAGTAGAGTGGGGGCGTCAGGAAACACCATATATTTT
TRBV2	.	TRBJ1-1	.	CASSGRWVPQNTEAFF	TGTGCCAGCAGTGGGCGGTGGGTCCCCCAGAACACTGAAGCTTTCTTT
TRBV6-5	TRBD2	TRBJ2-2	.	CASRGLAGVAGELFF	TGTGCCAGCAGGGGACTAGCGGGAGTGGCCGGGGAGCTGTTTTTT
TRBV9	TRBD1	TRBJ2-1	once	CASSVAGTGSYNEQFF	TGTGCCAGCAGCGTAGCTGGGACAGGGTCCTACAATGAGCAGTTCTTC
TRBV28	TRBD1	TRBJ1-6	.	CASSLGQDYSPLHF	TGTGCCAGCAGTTTGGGACAGGATTATTCACCCCTCCACTTT
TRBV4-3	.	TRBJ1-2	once	CASSQDGFAGTGYTF	TGCGCCAGCAGCCAAGATGGCTTCGCGGGTACTGGCTACACCTTC
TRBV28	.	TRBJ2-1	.	CASSLISKAYNEQFF	TGTGCCAGCAGTTTAATTTCTAAAGCCTACAATGAGCAGTTCTTC
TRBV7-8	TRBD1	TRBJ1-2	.	CASSRDRDYGYTF	TGTGCCAGCAGCAGAGACAGGGACTATGGCTACACCTTC
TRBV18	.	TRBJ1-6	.	CASSPSSYNSPLHF	TGTGCCAGCTCACCGAGCTCCTATAATTCACCCCTCCACTTT
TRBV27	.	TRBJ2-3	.	CASSLSTRVPPAGTQYF	TGTGCCAGCAGTTTATCGACGAGAGTTCCCCCAGCAGGCACGCAGTATTTT
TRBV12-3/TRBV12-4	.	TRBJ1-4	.	CASGSHNEKLFF	TGTGCCTCCGGGAGCCATAATGAAAAACTGTTTTTT
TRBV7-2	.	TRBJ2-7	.	CASSLGLQNYEQYF	TGTGCCAGCAGCCTAGGTTTACAGAACTACGAGCAGTACTTC
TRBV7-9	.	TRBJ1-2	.	CASSLAGGTLYGYTF	TGTGCCAGCAGCTTAGCAGGGGGAACCCTATATGGCTACACCTTC
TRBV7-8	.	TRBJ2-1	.	CASSRLSYNEQFF	TGTGCCAGCAGCCGACTCTCCTACAATGAGCAGTTCTTC
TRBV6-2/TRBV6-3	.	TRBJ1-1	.	CASSPMAQEAFF	TGTGCCAGCAGTCCCATGGCCCAAGAAGCTTTCTTT
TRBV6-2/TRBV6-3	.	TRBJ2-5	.	CASSLVYQETQYF	TGTGCCAGCAGCCTAGTCTACCAAGAGACCCAGTACTTC
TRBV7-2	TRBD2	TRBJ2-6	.	CASSVSPSGSAGANVLTF	TGTGCCAGCAGCGTCTCGCCTAGCGGGAGTGCTGGGGCCAACGTCCTGACTTTC
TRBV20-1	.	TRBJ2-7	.	CSASKYSRPQGGQYF	TGCAGTGCTAGTAAATATAGCCGCCCTCAGGGAGGGCAGTACTTC